This T cell receptor beta chain was recovered during a study of control samples from healthy donors and cancer patients (dated by TCRdb to the early 2020s). V loses 0 bases, J loses 5 bases, and the germline ends lie 9 bases apart. Inclusive of the bounding cysteine and phenylalanine, the CDR3 is 14 residues long. CDR3 DNA is the only sequence kept; it has 42 bases, read in frame from the first base. Taken from the germline V gene (reference sequence), the CDR1 and CDR2 loops are SGHNT and YYREEE. Libraries were constructed by the immunoSEQ multiplex PCR assay. TCRdb took this table from immuneACCESS and kept in-frame rearrangements with V and J called. Such tables lack part of the clones; where checked against another copy, unresolved V genes explain under half of the gap, and the rest is unexplained. This sample is represented by 200,000 or so clones; about 94% of them were singletons. About 1.6% of the sample comes from the top ten.

On this clone itself: Its target antigen remains unknown. Per-nucleotide qualities are absent, and no much larger clonotype sits a single base away.

The sequence was collected from a man aged 50 to 59 in good health. Sequenced input: blood. The chain links TRBV5-4 with TRBJ1-3, with the D gene not clear enough to name. The sequenced DNA is TGTGCCAGCAGCTTGGACCTGGAGCGAAACACCATATATTTT. It specifies CASSLDLERNTIYF.